The clone carrying this TCR beta chain was detected ten times or more. Its specificity is unknown. Per the germline V gene, CDR1 is SGHDN and CDR2 is FVKESK. V was pared by 0 bases and J by 1 base, with 0 bases of the junction left unmatched. This CDR3 is 15 amino acids long. The second PCR ran roughly 7 to 11 cycles with a sample-barcoded 5' primer and J-beta primers. TCRdb ran MiXCR on the 5' RACE reads and lists one entry per CDR3 protein. The table has 630,000 or so distinct CDR3 sequences, less than 40% seen once. Donors were systemically healthy Caucasian individuals from Russia aged about 6 to 95 years. The source of the sample is a study of blood T cells in healthy people across ages. Study-level points and caveats: Naive and antigen-experienced cells were not separated, limiting conclusive comparison.

Sequences were obtained from blood. The chain employs TRBV14 and TRBJ2-3; 8 bases match TRBD1. The clonotype comes from a woman older than 75 in good health. CDR3 amino acids: CASSQETGGTDTQYF. The CDR3 bases are TGTGCCAGCAGCCAAGAGACAGGGGGCACAGATACGCAGTATTTT.